The subject of this entry is one T cell receptor beta chain. These data come from a study of blood T cell repertoires in COVID-19. Study in general: Acute-phase and convalescent COVID-19 samples originated in the United States, Italy and Spain. Sources were T cells, B-cell-depleted T cells, or PBMCs; the material itself was cDNA or gDNA.

This CDR3 contains 19 residues. In germline, CDR1 is LNHNV, CDR2 YYDKDF (reference sequence). V lost 1 base to trimming and J lost 1 base; unmatched junction nucleotides: 12. In the study's own analysis: For nucleated cells, counts were estimated from reference gene primer amplification. Profiled with immunoSEQ multiplex PCR; TCRdb holds only in-frame clones, not every one. The D gene and trimming were derived from the DNA, and the V and J assignments and clone size from that table. The data hold around 110,000 clones, with 80% to 95% observed a single time. Sample: peripheral blood. This TCR derives from a woman in her thirties with acute or convalescent COVID-19. This rearrangement joins TRBV15 to TRBJ2-3; 9 bases map to TRBD1. The CDR3 reads CATSRAAGGTGLRTDTQYF. The CDR3 nucleotides are TGTGCCACCAGCAGAGCGGCTGGGGGGACAGGGCTGCGCACAGATACGCAGTATTTT.